A selection of T cell receptor beta chains follows, all from one sample in a study of T cells in Graves' hyperthyroidism and ophthalmopathy. TCRdb reprocessed the multiplex PCR reads with MiXCR, giving one entry per CDR3 protein. Of approximately 600,000 distinct CDR3 sequences in the sample, around 20% were seen once. Sequenced material: blood. These receptors all stem from a man under 40 with Graves' ophthalmopathy. CDR3s include the opening cysteine and the closing phenylalanine or tryptophan. D genes are given only for firm matches. Clone size is stated in some rows and not others, as once, few, many or a class when expanded.

clone_size j_call v_call d_call cdr3_nt cdr3_aa
many TRBJ2-3 TRBV7-8 NA TGTGCCAGCAGCTTAGCCGCAAGGAGGGGGAGGATCACAGATACGCAGTATTTT CASSLAARRGRITDTQYF
NA TRBJ1-1 TRBV4-3 NA TGCGCCAGCAGCCAAGCGGGAGGGGTGAACACTGAAGCTTTCTTT CASSQAGGVNTEAFF
NA TRBJ2-1 TRBV7-9 NA TGTGCCAGCAGCCCGAGGGACCCGGTGGACGGGCATGAGCAGTTCTTC CASSPRDPVDGHEQFF
NA TRBJ1-5 TRBV20-1 TRBD1 TGCAGTGCCGGGGACAGGACGAATCAGCCCCAGCATTTT CSAGDRTNQPQHF
NA TRBJ2-3 TRBV13 NA TGTGCCAGCAGTTCTCGAATGACGGTGACGGACACAGATACGCAGTATTTT CASSSRMTVTDTDTQYF
few TRBJ2-7 TRBV20-1 NA TGCAGTGCTAGAGTTGCCCGGGGGCTTCTCCACGAGCAGTACTTC CSARVARGLLHEQYF
many TRBJ1-5 TRBV30 NA TGTGCCTGGAGTGCTGGTAGACCCAGCAATCAGCCCCAGCATTTT CAWSAGRPSNQPQHF
NA TRBJ1-2 TRBV4-2 NA TGTGCCAGCAGCCAAGTATCCCTATCTCTGAGGGGCTATGGCTACACCTTC CASSQVSLSLRGYGYTF
once TRBJ2-5 TRBV18 NA TGTGCCAGCTCACCTAGCAATGGTCGTGTGGGGGAGACCCAGTACTTC CASSPSNGRVGETQYF
NA TRBJ2-6 TRBV13 TRBD1 TGTGCCAGCAGCTTACAGGGGGCCGACCTCTCTGGGGCCAACATCCTGACTTTC CASSLQGADLSGANILTF
many TRBJ2-2 TRBV30 TRBD1 TGTGCCTGGAGTGCACGACAGGGGATCGGGGAGCTGTTTTTT CAWSARQGIGELFF
NA TRBJ1-2 TRBV20-1 TRBD1 TGCAGTGCTTTACAGGGGGCCGGTGGCTACACCTTC CSALQGAGGYTF
many TRBJ2-1 TRBV5-1 NA TGCGCCAGCAGCTTGGTACTTTGGGGTGAGCAGTTCTTC CASSLVLWGEQFF
many TRBJ2-5 TRBV11-2 TRBD1 TGTGCCAGCAGCTGGTGGGACAGGCTTCAAGAGACCCAGTACTTC CASSWWDRLQETQYF
NA TRBJ1-1 TRBV6-2/TRBV6-3 NA TGTGCCAGCAGGCCGGTCCGGGCCCCGGGACTCACTGAAGCTTTCTTT CASRPVRAPGLTEAFF
NA TRBJ2-2 TRBV20-1 TRBD1 TGCAGTGTCTCGACAGGGGCCGGGGAGCTGTTTTTT CSVSTGAGELFF
NA TRBJ2-1 TRBV10-3 NA TGTGCCATCAGTGAACAAGGGGGAATCAATGAGCAGTTCTTC CAISEQGGINEQFF
NA TRBJ2-7 TRBV9 TRBD1 TGTGCCAGCAGCGTAGCTGGCTGGACAGGGGTTAGCGAGCAGTACTTC CASSVAGWTGVSEQYF
few TRBJ1-6 TRBV6-1 NA TGTGCCAGCAGTCCCGAGGGGGAGTCGAATTCACCCCTCCACTTT CASSPEGESNSPLHF
few TRBJ2-1 TRBV7-8 NA TGTGCCAGCAGCCCACAGGGCTTTAGTGAGCAGTTCTTC CASSPQGFSEQFF
many TRBJ2-3 TRBV12-3/TRBV12-4 TRBD2 TGTGCCAGCAGTTTAGGTAGCGGGAGGTCCGATACGCAGTATTTT CASSLGSGRSDTQYF
NA TRBJ1-3 TRBV5-1 NA TGTGCCAGCAGCGTACACCAGGGAGCTGGAAACACCATATATTTT CASSVHQGAGNTIYF
many TRBJ2-3 TRBV28 TRBD2 TGTGCCAGCAGTTCGGGACTAGCGACGAAAACAGATACGCAGTATTTT CASSSGLATKTDTQYF
many TRBJ2-7 TRBV30 TRBD2 TGTGCCTGGAACCGGCTCCGGGAGGCCTACGAGCAGTACTTC CAWNRLREAYEQYF
few TRBJ2-3 TRBV24-1 NA TGTGCCACCAGTGATCCCCTACGGTATACGCAGTATTTT CATSDPLRYTQYF
NA TRBJ2-5 TRBV7-6 TRBD2 TGTGCCAGCAGCTCTGGGGGGGGGAGGAAGACCCAGTACTTC CASSSGGGRKTQYF
many TRBJ2-5 TRBV6-6 TRBD1 TGTGCCAGCAGTTACGACAGGGCGGTAAAGACCCAGTACTTC CASSYDRAVKTQYF
NA TRBJ1-4 TRBV18 TRBD1 TGTGCCAGCTCACCACAGGACAGGGGACGTGAAAAACTGTTTTTT CASSPQDRGREKLFF
NA TRBJ1-5 TRBV28 NA TGTGCCAGCAGTTTACGGGGGGCCGATCAGCCCCAGCATTTT CASSLRGADQPQHF
many TRBJ1-5 TRBV28 TRBD1 TGTGCCAGCAGTTTTGACAGGGGGCCGTTGTGGGCCCAGCATTTT CASSFDRGPLWAQHF
NA TRBJ1-4 TRBV3-1 TRBD1 TGTGCCAGCAGGGGGGACAGGGCTGAAAAACTGTTTTTT CASRGDRAEKLFF
many TRBJ2-2 TRBV5-1 TRBD1 TGCGCCAGCAGCCTCGGGACAGGGAGCACCGGGGAGCTGTTTTTT CASSLGTGSTGELFF
few TRBJ2-7 TRBV20-1 TRBD2 TGCAGTGCTAACCCTATATCCACTAGCGTGGTCCCCTACGAGCAGTACTTC CSANPISTSVVPYEQYF
many TRBJ2-5 TRBV5-1 TRBD1 TGCGCCAGCAGCTTGATGGACAGGGGACAAGAGACCCAGTACTTC CASSLMDRGQETQYF
NA TRBJ2-1 TRBV28 TRBD2 TGTGCCAGCAGTTTATCGTGGACTAGCGCCTACAATGAGCAGTTCTTC CASSLSWTSAYNEQFF
NA TRBJ2-7 TRBV7-2 TRBD2 TGTGCCAGCAGTCCCCTAGCGGCAGACGAGCAGTACTTC CASSPLAADEQYF
few TRBJ1-4 TRBV3-1 NA TGTGCCAGCAGCCAAGCGAAACTATTTTGGACAGATGAAAAACTGTTTTTT CASSQAKLFWTDEKLFF
NA TRBJ2-3 TRBV6-9 TRBD2 TGTGCCAGCAGTTATTCCCTAGCGGGAGTAATGGATACGCAGTATTTT CASSYSLAGVMDTQYF
NA TRBJ2-7 TRBV5-1 NA TGCGCCAGCAGCGGCAACAGGGCTCTATCCTACGAGCAGTACTTC CASSGNRALSYEQYF
NA TRBJ1-1 TRBV27 NA TGTGCCAGCAGTTTATTTGGGGCCACCGACACTGAAGCTTTCTTT CASSLFGATDTEAFF